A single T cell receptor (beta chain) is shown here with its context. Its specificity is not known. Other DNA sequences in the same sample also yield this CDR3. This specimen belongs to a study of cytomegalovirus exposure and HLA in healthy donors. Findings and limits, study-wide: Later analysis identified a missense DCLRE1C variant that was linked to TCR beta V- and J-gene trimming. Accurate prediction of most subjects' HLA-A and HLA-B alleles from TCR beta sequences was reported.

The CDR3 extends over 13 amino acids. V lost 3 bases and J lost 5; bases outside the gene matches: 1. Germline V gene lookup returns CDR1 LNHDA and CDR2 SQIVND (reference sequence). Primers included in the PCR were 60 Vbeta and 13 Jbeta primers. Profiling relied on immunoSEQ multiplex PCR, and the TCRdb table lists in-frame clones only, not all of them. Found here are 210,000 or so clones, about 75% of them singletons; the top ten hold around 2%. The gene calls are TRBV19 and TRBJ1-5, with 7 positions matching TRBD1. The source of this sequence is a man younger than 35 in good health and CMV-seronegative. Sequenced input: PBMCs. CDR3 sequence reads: CASSIQGDQPQHF. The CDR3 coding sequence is TGTGCCAGTAGTATCCAGGGGGATCAGCCCCAGCATTTT.